A single T cell receptor (beta chain) is shown here with its context. The sample is drawn from a study of blood T cell repertoires in COVID-19. CDR1 is MGHRA and CDR2 is YSYEKL in the germline V gene. V gave up 3 bases and J gave up 3 bases; unmatched junction bases: 0. The CDR3 has 14 amino acids. Clones were read by immunoSEQ multiplex PCR, and TCRdb kept only the in-frame ones, dropping some. The repertoire holds roughly 250,000 clones, with 90% to 95% as singletons. The receptor comes from a human donor in a cohort exposed to, infected with or recovered from COVID-19 (not recorded which). The donor label of this sample is uncertain. Sequencing was performed on PBMCs or T cells enriched from blood (not recorded which). The chain is built from TRBV4-1 and TRBJ1-4; 8 bases are a match to TRBD1. Here the CDR3 reads CASSQTGANEKLFF. CDR3 sequence (DNA): TGCGCCAGCAGCCAGACAGGGGCTAATGAAAAACTGTTTTTT.